These T cell receptor beta chains were read from a single sample in a study of control samples from healthy donors and cancer patients. Assay used: immunoSEQ multiplex PCR; TCRdb lists only in-frame clones, some missing. This sample has 400,000 to 500,000 clones, with 80% to 95% found just once. The sample comprised PBMCs. The receptor source for this set is a man aged 40-49 years with head and neck cancer. The CDR3 runs from the conserved cysteine through the conserved F or W. D genes are given only for firm matches. A row's size may be missing; if present it is once, few, many or a size class.

TGTGCCAGCAGTCGACAGTCTAATGAAAAACTGTTTTTT CASSRQSNEKLFF TRBJ1-4 TRBV12-3/TRBV12-4 - -
TGTGCCAGCAGTTACTCGACTAGCGGGATACACTACGAGCAGTACTTC CASSYSTSGIHYEQYF TRBJ2-7 TRBV6-5 TRBD2 once
TGTGCCAGCAGTTTATCGGGGGCAAGCGGTGCTTTCTTT CASSLSGASGAFF TRBJ1-1 TRBV12-3/TRBV12-4 - once
TGTGCCAGCAGAACAACATCGAACACCGGGGAGCTGTTTTTT CASRTTSNTGELFF TRBJ2-2 TRBV6-6 - -
TGTGCCAGCACCCAGGGAGCGGGAGGATACAATGAGCAGTTCTTC CASTQGAGGYNEQFF TRBJ2-1 TRBV28 TRBD2 -
TGTGCCAGCAGCCAAGCAACTAGCGGGAGATCAGGGGAGCTGTTTTTT CASSQATSGRSGELFF TRBJ2-2 TRBV14 TRBD2 -
TGTGCCAGCAGTTCGACCGGGGGGGAGCTGTTTTTT CASSSTGGELFF TRBJ2-2 TRBV6-2/TRBV6-3 - -
TGTGCCACCAGAACGACCGGTATGAACACTGAAGCTTTCTTT CATRTTGMNTEAFF TRBJ1-1 TRBV15 - -
TGCAGCGTTGGACAGGGTACAGATCAGCCCCAGCATTTT CSVGQGTDQPQHF TRBJ1-5 TRBV29-1 TRBD1 -
TGTGCCACCAGCAGAAATCGCGACACTCAGACGGACGAAAAACTGTTTTTT CATSRNRDTQTDEKLFF TRBJ1-4 TRBV15 - -
TGTGCCAGCAGTATAGACCGAGGGACTGAAGCTTTCTTT CASSIDRGTEAFF TRBJ1-1 TRBV11-2 - -
TGTGCCAGCTCCCCTTTACTGAGCAATCAGCCCCAGCATTTT CASSPLLSNQPQHF TRBJ1-5 TRBV28 - once
TGTGCCAGCAGCCACCCACAGGGGGCGCTCACTGAAGCTTTCTTT CASSHPQGALTEAFF TRBJ1-1 TRBV7-6 TRBD1 once
TGTGCCTGGAGTGGGCAGTCTAATGAAAAACTGTTTTTT CAWSGQSNEKLFF TRBJ1-4 TRBV30 - -
TGTGCCAGCAGCGTAGCCGGACAGTCTGAAGGTACTGAAGCTTTCTTT CASSVAGQSEGTEAFF TRBJ1-1 TRBV9 - -
TGTGCCAGCAGTTACGGCCCCCCCCTAAATAGCAATCAGCCCCAGCATTTT CASSYGPPLNSNQPQHF TRBJ1-5 TRBV6-2/TRBV6-3 - -
TGTGCCAGCAGCCTCCCTATGGGCAGGGGAAAGTTTGGCTACACCTTC CASSLPMGRGKFGYTF TRBJ1-2 TRBV6-6 - -
TGTGCCAGCACCTATTCGGCGGCCAAAAACATTCAGTACTTC CASTYSAAKNIQYF TRBJ2-4 TRBV5-6 - -
TGTGCCAGCAGCCAGAGGGGGGGCTCCCCTTTGAACACTGAAGCTTTCTTT CASSQRGGSPLNTEAFF TRBJ1-1 TRBV7-8 - once
TGTGCCAGCAGTTTAGTTGCAGGTATCCACGAGCAGTACTTC CASSLVAGIHEQYF TRBJ2-7 TRBV28 - -
TGTGCCAGCAGCTTAGAGTCAAGCCCCCGGTTCTTC CASSLESSPRFF TRBJ2-1 TRBV7-9 - -
TGTGCCTGGAGTGTCCAGGGCGAGCAGTACTTC CAWSVQGEQYF TRBJ2-7 TRBV30 - -
TGTGCCAGCAGCCAAGAGCTAGCGCGGGAGCAGTACTTC CASSQELAREQYF TRBJ2-7 TRBV4-2 - once
TGTGCCAGCAGTGAACGAGGGGGGCCAAGGAGTGGCTACACCTTC CASSERGGPRSGYTF TRBJ1-2 TRBV6-1 - -
TGTGCCAGCAGTTACCCAGACCAAGAGACCCAGTACTTC CASSYPDQETQYF TRBJ2-5 TRBV6-5 - -
TGTGCCTGGAGAGAAGGCAGTGCCCCCTGGTACTATGGCTACACCTTC CAWREGSAPWYYGYTF TRBJ1-2 TRBV30 - -
TGTGCCAGCAGTCGTTCCGGGACAGGGGCTAGCTCTGGAAACACCATATATTTT CASSRSGTGASSGNTIYF TRBJ1-3 TRBV3-1/TRBV3-2 TRBD1 -
TGTGCCAGCCATCTCGCGGCGTCATCAGCGAACACCGGGGAGCTGTTTTTT CASHLAASSANTGELFF TRBJ2-2 TRBV7-8 - -
TGTGCCAGCAGTCCCAACAGGGGTGCTACCTACGAGCAGTACTTC CASSPNRGATYEQYF TRBJ2-7 TRBV7-6 TRBD1 -
TGTGCCAGCAGCGTATCGTGGGAGCAGTTCTTC CASSVSWEQFF TRBJ2-1 TRBV9 - -
TGTGCCAGCAAATCCAGCGGGGCGTTACAAGAGACCCAGTACTTC CASKSSGALQETQYF TRBJ2-5 TRBV6-5 TRBD2 -
TGTGCCAGCAGCCCCAGCAGCTCCTATAATTCACCCCTCCACTTT CASSPSSSYNSPLHF TRBJ1-6 TRBV9 - -
TGTGCCAGCAGCCCGGGCGGGGTTTTCACTGGAAACACCATATATTTT CASSPGGVFTGNTIYF TRBJ1-3 TRBV5-6 - -
TGTGCCAGCAGTGGCCCGGGGGCGCGGGAAAAACTGTTTTTT CASSGPGAREKLFF TRBJ1-4 TRBV25-1 - -
TGTGCCAGCAGCCCACATACATCGACAGGCACCCGGGGGACTAATGAAAAACTGTTTTTT CASSPHTSTGTRGTNEKLFF TRBJ1-4 TRBV27 - -
TGTGCCAGTAGTATAATTTGGAGCAATCAGCCCCAGCATTTT CASSIIWSNQPQHF TRBJ1-5 TRBV19 - -
TGTGCCAGCAGCTTGGGAAGCGGGACAGGGGACTTC CASSLGSGTGDF TRBJ2-4 TRBV5-6 TRBD1 -
TGTGCCAGTAGTCTGGTCGTTTACTATGGCTACACCTTC CASSLVVYYGYTF TRBJ1-2 TRBV19 - few
TGTGCCAGCAGCTTGGTCCATAGCAATCAGCCCCAGCATTTT CASSLVHSNQPQHF TRBJ1-5 TRBV5-6 - -
TGTGCCAGCAGCTACCCGTCCGGGGGGATGGACACCGGGGAGCTGTTTTTT CASSYPSGGMDTGELFF TRBJ2-2 TRBV5-4 TRBD2 -
TGCGCCAGCAGCTTGTTGACCGGGGAGCTGTTTTTT CASSLLTGELFF TRBJ2-2 TRBV5-1 - -
TGTGCCAGCAGTGGCAGGCCCTACGAGCAGTACTTC CASSGRPYEQYF TRBJ2-7 TRBV2 - -